This T cell receptor beta chain was retrieved from a study of T cells after yellow fever vaccination. Ten or more counts support this clonotype. What it binds is not known. V was clipped by 1 base and J by 0 bases; unmatched bases: 10. The length of the CDR3 is 19 residues. CDR1 and CDR2 (germline): DFQATT, SNEGSKA (reference sequence). Study-wide findings and caveats: Most clones from primary vaccination were detected again post-booster (approximately 97% CD4, 88% CD8).

TCRdb independently ran MiXCR on the 5' RACE reads; one entry per CDR3 protein. The sample includes fewer than 400,000 distinct CDR3 sequences, about 6.2% of them seen just once. The sequence was obtained from a man aged 25 to 40 who received the YFV17D yellow fever vaccine. This chain uses TRBV20-1 with TRBJ2-1, with 12 bases matching TRBD2. Source: PBMCs, taken 5 days after the yellow fever booster vaccination. CDR3 residues: CSARVGLAGITNSYNEQFF. The CDR3 DNA reads as TGCAGTGCTAGAGTCGGACTAGCGGGAATCACAAACTCCTACAATGAGCAGTTCTTC.